The 30 T cell receptor beta chains below were found in one sample sequenced in a study of T cells in Graves' hyperthyroidism and ophthalmopathy. The TCR beta CDR3 regions underwent amplification using RNA transcripts as the source. The TCR CDR3 first-round RT-PCR relied on the HTBI primer set. Via MiXCR, TCRdb re-called the multiplex PCR reads, giving one row per CDR3 protein. The sample yields about 210,000 distinct CDR3 sequences, 15% to 20% seen once. Sequencing was performed on blood. These receptors were collected from a man aged 50 or older with Graves' hyperthyroidism.

V gene TRBV29-1 combines with J gene TRBJ1-1; tentatively, D is TRBD1 (6 bases). The V gene lost 3 bases and the J gene lost 8 bases, with 16 bases spanning the gap. The CDR3 spans 13 residues. Per the germline V gene, CDR1 is SQVTM and CDR2 is ANQGSEA. The CDR3 is CSVDVGQRLEAFF. The CDR3 bases are TGCAGCGTTGATGTCGGACAGCGTCTCGAAGCTTTCTTT. Full variable domain (rest looked up from reference TRBV29-1 and TRBJ1-1): SAVISQKPSRDICQRGTSLTIQCQVDSQVTMMFWYRQQPGQSLTLIATANQGSEATYESGFVIDKFPISRPNLTFSTLTVSNMSPEDSSIYLCSVDVGQRLEAFFGQGTRLTVV.

The rearrangement links TRBV6-5 to TRBJ1-6, with TRBD1 as a possible D gene (5 bases). Germline CDR1 MNHEY, CDR2 SVGAGI. This CDR3 has 14 amino acids. Trimming pared 2 bases from V and 7 bases from J, leaving 9 bases between. DNA of the CDR3: TGTGCCAGCAGTTACGGCAGGGTCAATTCACCCCTCCACTTT. This translates into CASSYGRVNSPLHF.

This clonotype is a singleton in its sample. The chain joins TRBV7-9 to TRBJ2-2, with D tentatively TRBD1 (6 bases). Trimming took off 4 bases at V and 4 bases at J, with 10 bases between the two ends. The CDR3 has 14 amino acids. Germline CDR1 is SEHNR and CDR2 is FQNEAQ (reference sequence). In DNA form, the CDR3 reads TGTGCCAGCAGCTCCGGACAGTTCACCGGGGAGCTGTTTTTT. Translation: CASSSGQFTGELFF.

At least ten counts were recorded for this clonotype. J is TRBJ2-7 and V is TRBV27; 9 positions agree with TRBD2. This CDR3 contains 16 residues. The germline V gene encodes CDR1 MNHEY and CDR2 SMNVEV (reference sequence). The J segment lost 3 bases and the V segment lost 0 bases, leaving 6 bases of the junction unmatched. DNA of the CDR3: TGTGCCAGCAGTTTATCTGGTCTAGCGGGGAACTACGAGCAGTACTTC. Translation: CASSLSGLAGNYEQYF.

This clonotype was recorded at least ten times. The V and J genes are TRBV6-1 and TRBJ1-1; D remains unclear. Trimming shortened V by 0 bases and J by 4 bases, and 6 bases separated the two germline ends. Germline CDR1 reads MNHNS; CDR2 reads SASEGT. The CDR3 loop spans 13 amino acids. The CDR3: CASSEAWGTEAFF. DNA of the CDR3: TGTGCCAGCAGTGAAGCTTGGGGCACTGAAGCTTTCTTT.

This clonotype was detected a few times. The chain recombines TRBV5-1 with TRBJ2-7, with 8 bases identical to TRBD1. J was trimmed by 3 bases and V by 3 bases; bases with no gene match: 5. CDR1 SGHRS and CDR2 YFSETQ come from the germline V gene. The CDR3 is made up of 14 amino acids. The CDR3 bases are TGCGCCAGCAGCTATCAGGGGGCTGGCTACGAGCAGTACTTC. Amino acids: CASSYQGAGYEQYF.

The chain recombines TRBV28 with TRBJ1-1; 9 positions match TRBD1. Germline V gene sequence: CDR1 MDHEN, CDR2 SYDVKM. With 5 bases clipped from V and 0 bases from J, the junction kept 4 bases outside the gene matches. The CDR3 is 15 residues long. CDR3 sequence: CASSRHRGLNTEAFF. CDR3 DNA sequence: TGTGCCAGCAGTCGACACAGGGGGCTGAACACTGAAGCTTTCTTT.

This clonotype was picked up many times. The J gene is TRBJ1-2, the V gene TRBV18, with TRBD1 identical over 8 bases. CDR1 KGHSH and CDR2 LQKENI come from the germline V gene. Trimming removed 1 base from V and 5 bases from J; junction bases left unmatched: 6. This CDR3 spans 15 amino acids. The CDR3 DNA is TGTGCCAGCTCACCACTCCAGGGGGCTGAGTATGGCTACACCTTC. This gives the protein CASSPLQGAEYGYTF.

This clonotype was counted ten times or more. The rearrangement uses TRBV7-9 and TRBJ2-5; TRBD2 aligns across 9 bases. The trim removed 5 bases at V and 4 bases at J, leaving 14 bases unmatched. CDR1 and CDR2 from the germline V gene are SEHNR and FQNEAQ (reference sequence). The CDR3 is 17 amino acids. CDR3 DNA: TGTGCCAGCAGCCCCGCCGGGGGTAGCGGGAGTTTAGAGACCCAGTACTTC. Translation: CASSPAGGSGSLETQYF.

In this sample, this clonotype turned up many times. The chain carries TRBV7-9 and TRBJ1-2; D is unresolved. V was cut by 0 bases and J by 6 bases, with 11 bases left in between. Germline lookup yields CDR1 SEHNR and CDR2 FQNEAQ (reference sequence). The CDR3 has 14 amino acids. The CDR3 DNA is TGTGCCAGCAGCTTAGCGGCACTGATAGATGGCTACACCTTC. It is translated as CASSLAALIDGYTF.

This clonotype was counted many times. The rearrangement uses TRBV7-3 and TRBJ2-2; no firm D call. V shed 3 bases and J shed 1 base, with 6 bases lying between them. Germline V gene data show CDR1 as SGHTA and CDR2 as FQGTGA. This CDR3 has 14 amino acids. The CDR3 nucleotides are TGTGCCAGCAGCTTTATGGGGAACACCGGGGAGCTGTTTTTT. Translating gives CASSFMGNTGELFF.

This clonotype was seen at least ten times. The V call is TRBV5-4, the J call TRBJ2-1; D remains unclear. The CDR3 runs to 12 residues. V gave up 5 bases and J gave up 8 bases, with 11 bases separating them. Germline assignment: CDR1 SGHNT and CDR2 YYREEE (reference sequence). The CDR3 is CASSLGLDEQFF. The CDR3 DNA follows: TGTGCCAGCAGTCTTGGTTTGGATGAGCAGTTCTTC.

This clonotype was seen repeatedly, ten times or more. This sequence joins TRBV5-1 and TRBJ2-3, with 7 bases that match TRBD1. Trimming took 7 bases from V and 2 from J; bases not matched to a gene: 7. The CDR3 has 14 residues. Germline V gene sequence: CDR1 SGHRS, CDR2 YFSETQ. CDR3: CASGPGQITDTQYF. CDR3 DNA sequence: TGCGCCAGCGGTCCGGGACAGATCACAGATACGCAGTATTTT.

The rearrangement uses TRBV7-2 and TRBJ1-2; a possible D gene is TRBD1 (5 bases). The germline CDR1 and CDR2 sequences are SGHTA and FQGNSA. Trimming cost V 1 base and J 7 bases, with 19 bases left between them. The length of the CDR3 is 16 residues. The CDR3 DNA reads TGTGCCAGCAGCTTAGGTTATCGGGCCAGGGCGGTTGGCTACACCTTC. Translated, it gives CASSLGYRARAVGYTF.

This rearrangement joins TRBV7-9 to TRBJ2-1, with D maybe TRBD1 (6 bases). The V gene lost 1 base and the J gene lost 6 bases, with 13 bases spanning the gap. The CDR3 has 15 residues. Germline loops: CDR1 SEHNR, CDR2 FQNEAQ (reference sequence). The CDR3 loop is CASSLGGGSLNEQFF. CDR3 in DNA: TGTGCCAGCAGCTTAGGTGGGGGCTCCCTCAATGAGCAGTTCTTC.

The V and J genes are TRBV11-3 and TRBJ2-5; D unclear. Germline assignment: CDR1 SGHNT and CDR2 YENEEA. This CDR3 is 14 amino acids long. V was pared by 1 base and J by 3 bases, with 9 bases between. Here the CDR3 reads CASSLAAAEETQYF. The DNA of the CDR3 is TGTGCCAGCAGCTTAGCGGCGGCAGAAGAGACCCAGTACTTC.

The chain carries TRBV7-9 and TRBJ2-1; TRBD2 matches at 9 bases. Unmatched junction bases numbered 8, after V lost 5 bases and J lost 0 bases. There are 17 residues in the CDR3. From germline, CDR1 is SEHNR and CDR2 FQNEAQ (reference sequence). This CDR3 reads CASSSGLAGSSYNEQFF. CDR3 sequence (DNA): TGTGCCAGCAGCAGTGGCCTAGCGGGGAGCTCCTACAATGAGCAGTTCTTC.

In its sample, this clonotype was seen a few times. The rearrangement links TRBV7-9 to TRBJ1-1; D may be TRBD1 (6 bases). The germline V gene has CDR1 SEHNR and CDR2 FQNEAQ (reference sequence). The CDR3 contains 19 residues. Trimming pared 5 bases from V and 1 base from J, leaving 26 bases between. The CDR3 is CASSPFVPTPGQPNTEAFF. The CDR3 DNA reads as TGTGCCAGCAGCCCTTTCGTCCCTACCCCAGGACAGCCGAACACTGAAGCTTTCTTT.

There are many counts of this clonotype. V gene TRBV20-1 combines with J gene TRBJ2-7, with D possibly called TRBD1 or TRBD2 (5 bases each). V dropped 5 bases and J dropped 4 bases, with 12 bases sitting between them. The CDR3 spans 12 residues. The V gene's germline CDR1 is DFQATT and CDR2 SNEGSKA (reference sequence). CDR3 DNA: TGCAGTGCTGTAGGGGACGGGTACGAGCAGTACTTC. Translation gives CSAVGDGYEQYF.

This clonotype was observed at least ten times. The chain combines TRBV12-3 or TRBV12-4 with TRBJ2-3; unclear D gene. The CDR3 covers 17 residues. Trimming took 5 bases from V and 0 from J, leaving 18 bases between them. CDR3 DNA sequence: TGTGCCAGCAGTCTCGCCCCAAGCTTATCTAGCACAGATACGCAGTATTTT. Protein sequence: CASSLAPSLSSTDTQYF.

This clonotype was seen ten or more times. The chain employs TRBV20-1 and TRBJ2-5; D might be TRBD2 (6 bases). The CDR3 length is 10 residues. CDR1 DFQATT and CDR2 SNEGSKA come from the germline V gene (reference sequence). This chain's CDR3 is CLAAQETQYF. As DNA, the CDR3 is TGCTTAGCGGCTCAAGAGACCCAGTACTTC.

This clonotype was picked up many times. The rearrangement uses TRBV19 and TRBJ2-1; TRBD1 is a possible D gene (6 bases). Trimming took off 7 bases at V and 0 bases at J, with 10 bases between the two ends. This CDR3 spans 14 amino acids. Per the germline V gene, CDR1 is LNHDA and CDR2 is SQIVND (reference sequence). CDR3 in amino acids: CASKWTASYNEQFF. As DNA, the CDR3 is TGTGCCAGTAAGTGGACAGCCTCCTACAATGAGCAGTTCTTC.

This chain links TRBV18 with TRBJ2-2; 9 bases match TRBD2. The CDR3 is 15 amino acids. V was pared by 0 bases and J by 6 bases, with 2 bases of the junction left unmatched. Germline values: CDR1 KGHSH, CDR2 LQKENI. CDR3 bases: TGTGCCAGCTCACCACCGCGACTAGCGGCCGGGGAGCTGTTTTTT. Amino acids: CASSPPRLAAGELFF.

This clonotype was counted many times. This chain uses TRBV28 with TRBJ1-5; D is perhaps TRBD1 (6 bases). Germline CDR1 and CDR2: MDHEN and SYDVKM. This CDR3 region has 14 residues. Trimming removed 8 bases from V and 1 base from J, with 12 bases in between. The CDR3 loop is CASGKGGSNQPQHF. CDR3 in DNA: TGTGCCAGCGGCAAAGGGGGGAGCAATCAGCCCCAGCATTTT.

This clonotype was observed a few times. The chain combines TRBV7-9 with TRBJ2-1, with 9 bases lining up with TRBD2. This CDR3 spans 20 amino acids. CDR1 is SEHNR, CDR2 FQNEAQ, per germline (reference sequence). V shed 5 bases and J 7 bases; nucleotides not matched to a gene: 24. CDR3 in amino acids: CASSGLAGAYRVGSGNEQFF. The CDR3 coding sequence is TGTGCCAGCAGCGGGTTAGCGGGAGCTTACAGGGTGGGGTCGGGGAATGAGCAGTTCTTC.

For this clonotype: A much larger clone sits a single nucleotide away, making a read error possible. The V call is TRBV11-2, the J call TRBJ2-5; D is unclear. Germline CDR1 reads SGHAT; CDR2 reads FQNNGV. The CDR3 has 13 amino acids. For the CDR3, the DNA is TGTGCCAGCACCGTTTCCGAAACGGAGACCCAGCACTTC. Its translation: CASTVSETETQHF.

This clonotype showed up many times. The chain links TRBV12-3 or TRBV12-4 to TRBJ2-1; 11 bases agree with TRBD2. Trimming cost V 6 bases and J 1 base; bases outside gene matches: 8. There are 17 residues in the CDR3. This chain's CDR3 is CASSGLAGDRSYNEQFF. CDR3 sequence (DNA): TGTGCCAGCAGCGGACTAGCGGGCGACAGGTCCTACAATGAGCAGTTCTTC.

The chain carries TRBV15 and TRBJ2-5; D is unresolved. Germline V gene data show CDR1 as LNHNV and CDR2 as YYDKDF (reference sequence). Trimming took off 1 base at V and 4 bases at J, with 10 bases between the two ends. The CDR3 sequence is 14 residues long. This chain's CDR3 is CATSRGGYGETQYF. The CDR3 DNA sequence: TGTGCCACCAGCAGAGGGGGTTACGGAGAGACCCAGTACTTC. Full variable domain (missing parts from reference TRBV15 and TRBJ2-5): DAMVIQNPRYQVTQFGKPVTLSCSQTLNHNVMYWYQQKSSQAPKLLFHYYDKDFNNEADTPDNFQSRRPNTSFCFLDIRSPGLGDTAMYLCATSRGGYGETQYFGPGTRLLVL.

This clonotype was recorded many times. The chain uses TRBV3-1 and TRBJ2-1; the D call may be TRBD1 or TRBD2 (6 bases each). The CDR3 loop spans 16 amino acids. The V and J ends lost 4 bases and 12 bases respectively, with 25 bases between them. Germline V gives CDR1 LGHDT, CDR2 YNNKEL (reference sequence). The CDR3 nucleotides are TGTGCCAGCAGCCGAAACCGGGGGCGGGTGGTCGGGGCGCAGTTCTTC. Its protein is CASSRNRGRVVGAQFF.

The CDR3 protein is CSVRAVAKNIQYF. The CDR3 DNA reads as TGCAGCGTGCGGGCGGTAGCCAAAAACATTCAGTACTTC. This chain joins TRBV29-1 and TRBJ2-4; maybe TRBD2 (5 bases). This CDR3 has 13 amino acids. Germline-derived CDR1 and CDR2 are SQVTM and ANQGSEA. V lost 6 bases, J lost 0 bases, and 9 bases lay in between.